This TCR beta chain was documented in a study of OX40 agonist ivuxolimab in advanced cancers. The wider study: Hepatocellular carcinoma, melanoma, renal cell or head and neck cancer occurred in dose-escalation patients.

Germline V gives CDR1 ENHRY, CDR2 SYGVKD. V was pared by 3 bases and J by 0 bases, with 9 bases between. The CDR3 has 15 amino acids. This table comes from immunoSEQ multiplex PCR, and its TCRdb copy is limited to in-frame clones, with some not included. Among tens of thousands of clones listed, about 85% were seen once. Here the sequenced sample was CD4+ or CD8+ T cells sorted from blood, taken in a trial of the OX40 agonist ivuxolimab. This receptor was identified in an adult with an advanced solid tumor such as melanoma, head and neck, liver or kidney cancer. V gene TRBV10-3 combines with J gene TRBJ1-3; D is uncertain. The DNA for the CDR3 is TGTGCCATCAGTGAAGGGCCACTCTCTGGAAACACCATATATTTT. Protein sequence: CAISEGPLSGNTIYF.